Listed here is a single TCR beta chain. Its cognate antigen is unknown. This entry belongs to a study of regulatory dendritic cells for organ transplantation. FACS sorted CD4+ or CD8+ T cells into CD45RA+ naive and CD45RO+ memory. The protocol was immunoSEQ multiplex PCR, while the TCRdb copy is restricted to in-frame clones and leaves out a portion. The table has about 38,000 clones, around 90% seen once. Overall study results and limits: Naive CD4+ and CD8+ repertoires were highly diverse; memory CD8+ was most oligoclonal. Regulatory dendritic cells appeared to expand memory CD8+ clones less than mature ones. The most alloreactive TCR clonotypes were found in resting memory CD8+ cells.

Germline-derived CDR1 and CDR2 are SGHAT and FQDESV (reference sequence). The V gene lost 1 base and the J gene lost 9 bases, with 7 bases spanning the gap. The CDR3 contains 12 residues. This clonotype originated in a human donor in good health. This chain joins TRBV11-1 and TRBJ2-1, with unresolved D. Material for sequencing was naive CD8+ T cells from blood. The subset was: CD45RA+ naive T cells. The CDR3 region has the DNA TGTGCCAGCAGCTTAGTAGTAGGTGAGCAGTTCTTC. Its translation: CASSLVVGEQFF.